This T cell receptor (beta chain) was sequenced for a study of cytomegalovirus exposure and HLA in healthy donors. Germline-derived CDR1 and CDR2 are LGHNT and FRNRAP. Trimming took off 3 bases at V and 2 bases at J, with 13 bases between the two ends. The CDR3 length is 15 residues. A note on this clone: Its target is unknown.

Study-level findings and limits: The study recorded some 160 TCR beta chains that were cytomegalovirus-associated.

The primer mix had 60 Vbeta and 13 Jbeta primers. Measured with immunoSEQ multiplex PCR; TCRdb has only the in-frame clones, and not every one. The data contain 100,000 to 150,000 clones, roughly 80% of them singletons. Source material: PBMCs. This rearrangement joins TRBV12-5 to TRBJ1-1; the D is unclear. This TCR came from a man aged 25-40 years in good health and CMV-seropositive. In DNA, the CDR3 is TGTGCTAGTGGTTTCGAAAGAGAGCTTAACACTGAAGCTTTCTTT. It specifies CASGFERELNTEAFF.